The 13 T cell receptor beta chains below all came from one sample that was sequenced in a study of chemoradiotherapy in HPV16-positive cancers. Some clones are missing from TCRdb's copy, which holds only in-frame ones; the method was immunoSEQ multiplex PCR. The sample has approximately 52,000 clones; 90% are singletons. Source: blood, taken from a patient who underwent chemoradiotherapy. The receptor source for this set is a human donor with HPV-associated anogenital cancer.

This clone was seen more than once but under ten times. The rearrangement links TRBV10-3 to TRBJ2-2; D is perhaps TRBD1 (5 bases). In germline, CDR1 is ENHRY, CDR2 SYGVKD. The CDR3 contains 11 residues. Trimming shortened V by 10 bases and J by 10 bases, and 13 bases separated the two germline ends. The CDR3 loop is CATKGSEELFF. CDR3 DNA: TGTGCCACCAAGGGGTCTGAGGAGCTGTTTTTT.

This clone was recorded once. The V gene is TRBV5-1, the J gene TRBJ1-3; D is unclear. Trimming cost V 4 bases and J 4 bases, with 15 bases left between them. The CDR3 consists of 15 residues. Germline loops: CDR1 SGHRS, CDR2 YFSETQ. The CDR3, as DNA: TGCGCCAGCAGCCCCCTCGAGGCGGCGGGAAACACCATATATTTT. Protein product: CASSPLEAAGNTIYF.

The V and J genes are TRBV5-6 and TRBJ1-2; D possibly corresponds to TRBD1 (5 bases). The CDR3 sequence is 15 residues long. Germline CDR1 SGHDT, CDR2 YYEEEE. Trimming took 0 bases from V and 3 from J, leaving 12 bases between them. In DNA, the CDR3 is TGTGCCAGCAGCTTGGCGGGGAGAGGGGACTATGGCTACACCTTC. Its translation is CASSLAGRGDYGYTF.

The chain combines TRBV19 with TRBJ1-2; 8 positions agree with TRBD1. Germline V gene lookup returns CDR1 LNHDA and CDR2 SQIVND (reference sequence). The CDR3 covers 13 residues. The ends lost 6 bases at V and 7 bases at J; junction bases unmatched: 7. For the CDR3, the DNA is TGTGCCAGTAGGTCGGACAGGGCAGTTGGCTACACCTTC. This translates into CASRSDRAVGYTF.

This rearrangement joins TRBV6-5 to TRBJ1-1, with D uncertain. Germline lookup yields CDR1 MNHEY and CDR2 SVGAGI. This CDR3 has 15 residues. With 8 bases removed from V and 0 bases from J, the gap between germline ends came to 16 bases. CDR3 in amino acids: CASQMEGGVNTEAFF. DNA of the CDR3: TGTGCCAGCCAAATGGAGGGCGGTGTGAACACTGAAGCTTTCTTT.

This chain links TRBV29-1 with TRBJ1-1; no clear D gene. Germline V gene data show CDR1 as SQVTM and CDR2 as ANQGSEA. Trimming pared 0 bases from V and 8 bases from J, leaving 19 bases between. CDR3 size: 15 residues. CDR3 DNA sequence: TGCAGCGTTGAAGATATAATTGTGAAAGGGCCCGAAGCTTTCTTT. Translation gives CSVEDIIVKGPEAFF.

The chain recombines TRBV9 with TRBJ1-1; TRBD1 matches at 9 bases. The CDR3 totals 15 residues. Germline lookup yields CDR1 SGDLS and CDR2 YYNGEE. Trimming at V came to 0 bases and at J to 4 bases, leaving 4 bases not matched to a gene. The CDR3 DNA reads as TGTGCCAGCAGCGTAGGGGGGACAGGGTTCACTGAAGCTTTCTTT. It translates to CASSVGGTGFTEAFF.

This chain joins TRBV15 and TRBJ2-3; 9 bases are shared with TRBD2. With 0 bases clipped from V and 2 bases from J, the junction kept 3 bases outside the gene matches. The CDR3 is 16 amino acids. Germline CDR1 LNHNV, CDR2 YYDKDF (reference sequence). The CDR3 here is CATSRDLAGNTDTQYF. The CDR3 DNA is TGTGCCACCAGCAGAGACCTAGCGGGGAACACAGATACGCAGTATTTT.

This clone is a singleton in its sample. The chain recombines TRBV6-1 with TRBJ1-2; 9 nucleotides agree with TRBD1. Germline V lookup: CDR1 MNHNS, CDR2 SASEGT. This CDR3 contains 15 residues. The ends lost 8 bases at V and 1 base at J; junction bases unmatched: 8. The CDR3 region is CASSGQGGNNYGYTF. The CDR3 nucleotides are TGTGCCAGCTCGGGACAGGGTGGAAATAACTATGGCTACACCTTC.

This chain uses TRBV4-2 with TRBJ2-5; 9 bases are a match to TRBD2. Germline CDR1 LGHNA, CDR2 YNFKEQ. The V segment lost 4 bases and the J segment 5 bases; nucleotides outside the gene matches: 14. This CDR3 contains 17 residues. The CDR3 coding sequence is TGTGCCAGCAGCCGGAGCTCCCAGCGGGGGGCGAGTGAGACCCAGTACTTC. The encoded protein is CASSRSSQRGASETQYF.

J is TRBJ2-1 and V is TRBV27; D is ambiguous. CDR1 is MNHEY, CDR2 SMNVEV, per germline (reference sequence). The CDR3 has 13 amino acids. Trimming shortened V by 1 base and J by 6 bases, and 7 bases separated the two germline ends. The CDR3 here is CASSLWPTNEQFF. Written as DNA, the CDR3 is TGTGCCAGCAGTTTATGGCCCACCAATGAGCAGTTCTTC.

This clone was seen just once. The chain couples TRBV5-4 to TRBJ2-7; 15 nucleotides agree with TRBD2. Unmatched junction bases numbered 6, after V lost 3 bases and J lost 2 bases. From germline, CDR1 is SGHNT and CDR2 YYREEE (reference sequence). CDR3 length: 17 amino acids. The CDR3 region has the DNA TGTGCCAGCAGCTACTCGAGGACTAGCGGGGGGGCCTACGAGCAGTACTTC. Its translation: CASSYSRTSGGAYEQYF.

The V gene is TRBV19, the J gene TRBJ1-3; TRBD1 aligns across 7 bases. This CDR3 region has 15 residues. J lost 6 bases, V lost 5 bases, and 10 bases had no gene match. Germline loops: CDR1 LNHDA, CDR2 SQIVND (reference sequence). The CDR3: CASSPNRGEANTIYF. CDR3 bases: TGTGCCAGTAGTCCGAACAGGGGAGAGGCAAACACCATATATTTT.